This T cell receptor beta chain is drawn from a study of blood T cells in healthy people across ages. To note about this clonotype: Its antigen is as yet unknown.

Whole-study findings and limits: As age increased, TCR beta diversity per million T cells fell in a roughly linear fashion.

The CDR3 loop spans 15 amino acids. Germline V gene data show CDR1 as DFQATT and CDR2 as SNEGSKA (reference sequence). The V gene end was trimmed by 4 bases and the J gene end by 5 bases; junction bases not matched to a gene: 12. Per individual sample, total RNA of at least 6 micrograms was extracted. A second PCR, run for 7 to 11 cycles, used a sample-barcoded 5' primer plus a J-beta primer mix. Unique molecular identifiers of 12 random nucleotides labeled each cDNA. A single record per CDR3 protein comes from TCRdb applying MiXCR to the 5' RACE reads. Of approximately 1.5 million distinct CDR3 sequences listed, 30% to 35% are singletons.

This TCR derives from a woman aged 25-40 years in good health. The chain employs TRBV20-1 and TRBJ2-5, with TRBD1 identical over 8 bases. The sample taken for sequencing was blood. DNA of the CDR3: TGCAGTGCTACCTTTGGACAGGGAAGGCTGGAGACCCAGTACTTC. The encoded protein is CSATFGQGRLETQYF.